Given below is one TCR beta chain in context. This sample stems from a study of blood T cell repertoires in COVID-19. Study in general: Researchers got acute and convalescent COVID-19 samples from the United States, Italy and Spain.

V lost 2 bases to trimming and J lost 2 bases, with 15 bases between them. Germline-derived CDR1 and CDR2 are MGHRA and YSYEKL. This CDR3 has 16 residues. The assay was immunoSEQ multiplex PCR, and TCRdb's table has in-frame clones only and misses some. The sample holds 250,000 to 350,000 clones; 88% are singletons and the top ten take 0.8% to 1%. The TCR sequence derives from a woman aged 25-40 years who had recovered from COVID-19. Sequencing used PBMCs or T cells enriched from blood (not recorded which). The chain couples TRBV4-1 to TRBJ1-1; tentatively, D is TRBD1 (6 bases). CDR3 DNA sequence: TGCGCCAGCAGCCAAAAGGGGGATCGGGCTAACACTGAAGCTTTCTTT. Translated, it gives CASSQKGDRANTEAFF.